This T cell receptor beta chain is from a study of T cell changes during pregnancy in multiple sclerosis. The V segment lost 4 bases and the J segment 2 bases; nucleotides outside the gene matches: 4. The CDR3 covers 15 residues. The germline V gene has CDR1 MNHEY and CDR2 SVGAGI. Clones were sequenced by immunoSEQ multiplex PCR, and TCRdb holds only the in-frame ones, with some missing. This table holds about 100,000 clones, just over 90% found once. This clone was counted a single time. This sequence was found in a female donor with multiple sclerosis, enrolled in a pregnancy study. This sequence joins TRBV6-5 and TRBJ1-2; 10 bases map to TRBD1. The sequencing here drew on peripheral blood, taken in the second trimester of pregnancy. CDR3 nucleotide sequence: TGTGCCAGCAGTTTAGGGACAGGGGACAACTATGGCTACACCTTC. Protein sequence: CASSLGTGDNYGYTF.